These T cell receptor beta chains were read from a single sample in a study of CD8 T cells in Susac syndrome. TCRdb passed the immunoSEQ multiplex PCR reads through MiXCR, listing each CDR3 protein once. The table has 120,000 to 150,000 distinct CDR3 sequences, 94% seen once. Sequencing used CD8+ T cells from PBMCs. These receptors all come from a human donor in good health. CDR3s include the opening cysteine and the closing phenylalanine or tryptophan. Fields, in order: V gene, J gene, D gene, CDR3 DNA, CDR3 protein. A D gene is named only where the DNA matches it firmly.

V: TRBV28
J: TRBJ1-5
D: TRBD1
DNA: TGTGCCAGCAGTTTTGACAGGGAGATAAATCAGCCCCAGCATTTT
CDR3: CASSFDREINQPQHF

V: TRBV27
J: TRBJ1-1
D: -
DNA: TGTGCCAGCAGTTTGGGGGGGGCGGGCACTGAAGCTTTCTTT
CDR3: CASSLGGAGTEAFF

V: TRBV2
J: TRBJ1-2
D: TRBD1
DNA: TGTGCCAGCAGTCGGGACAGGGCCTTTGTTGGCTACACCTTC
CDR3: CASSRDRAFVGYTF

V: TRBV7-9
J: TRBJ2-1
D: -
DNA: TGTGCCAGCAGCTTCATAATTTGGGACTCCTACAATGAGCAGTTCTTC
CDR3: CASSFIIWDSYNEQFF

V: TRBV15
J: TRBJ2-1
D: TRBD2
DNA: TGTGCCACCAGCAGTCGACTAGCGGAGTATGAGCAGTTCTTC
CDR3: CATSSRLAEYEQFF

V: TRBV30
J: TRBJ2-7
D: -
DNA: TGTGCCTGGAGTAAATCCAGGGGTCTCGCCGAGCAGTACTTC
CDR3: CAWSKSRGLAEQYF

V: TRBV27
J: TRBJ1-1
D: TRBD1
DNA: TGTGCCAGCACGGACAGGTACCACACTGAAGCTTTCTTT
CDR3: CASTDRYHTEAFF

V: TRBV27
J: TRBJ2-7
D: TRBD1
DNA: TGTGCCAGCAGTTCGGACAGGGGGGCCTACGAGCAGTACTTC
CDR3: CASSSDRGAYEQYF

V: TRBV5-1
J: TRBJ2-1
D: -
DNA: TGCGCCAGCAGTTTCTGGACAGCTAGTAATGAGCAGTTCTTC
CDR3: CASSFWTASNEQFF

V: TRBV12-3/TRBV12-4
J: TRBJ1-1
D: -
DNA: TGTGCCAGCAGTTTATCTGGAGGACTCACTGAAGCTTTCTTT
CDR3: CASSLSGGLTEAFF

V: TRBV20-1
J: TRBJ2-7
D: -
DNA: TGCAGTGCCGGCTACTACGAGCAGTACTTC
CDR3: CSAGYYEQYF

V: TRBV9
J: TRBJ2-1
D: TRBD2
DNA: TGTGCCAGCAGCCCCGGACTAGCGGGAAAGGTTGATGAGCAGTTCTTC
CDR3: CASSPGLAGKVDEQFF

V: TRBV28
J: TRBJ2-7
D: -
DNA: TGTGCCAGCAGTCCTTTGACACCCCCTTACGGCTCCTACGAGCAGTACTTC
CDR3: CASSPLTPPYGSYEQYF

V: TRBV30
J: TRBJ1-2
D: -
DNA: TGTGCCGGAGGACCGTCAGGGTGGGGCTATGGCTACACCTTC
CDR3: CAGGPSGWGYGYTF

V: TRBV24-1
J: TRBJ2-1
D: TRBD2
DNA: TGTGCCACCAGTGATTTAGCGGGAGGGCCTCTGATCCACAATGAGCAGTTCTTC
CDR3: CATSDLAGGPLIHNEQFF

V: TRBV24-1
J: TRBJ1-1
D: -
DNA: TGTGCCACCAGTGATTCCATCCAGGGGAACACTGAAGCTTTCTTT
CDR3: CATSDSIQGNTEAFF

V: TRBV7-2
J: TRBJ2-5
D: TRBD2
DNA: TGTGCCAGCAGCTCCCCTAGCGGGTGGCTGACCCAGTACTTC
CDR3: CASSSPSGWLTQYF

V: TRBV19
J: TRBJ2-7
D: -
DNA: TGTGCCAGTAGTGAGGGACTCCTTATCGCAGCCTACGAGCAGTACTTC
CDR3: CASSEGLLIAAYEQYF

V: TRBV30
J: TRBJ2-1
D: -
DNA: TGTGCCTGGAGTGTACAGGAGTGGAGCTCCTACAATGAGCAGTTCTTC
CDR3: CAWSVQEWSSYNEQFF

V: TRBV7-9
J: TRBJ2-1
D: -
DNA: TGTGCCAGCAGCTTTGGGGTCACCCCGTGGACGCTATCGGATGAGCAGTTCTTC
CDR3: CASSFGVTPWTLSDEQFF

V: TRBV28
J: TRBJ2-3
D: -
DNA: TGTGCCAGCAGCCCCCAAACAGATACGCAGTATTTT
CDR3: CASSPQTDTQYF

V: TRBV6-5
J: TRBJ2-5
D: -
DNA: TGTGCCAGCAGTAACGCCGGGACCCTGCAGGGGTACTTC
CDR3: CASSNAGTLQGYF

V: TRBV24-1
J: TRBJ2-1
D: TRBD2
DNA: TGTGCCACCAGTGATTTGCGGGTTGCGGGGGGCCATGAGCAGTTCTTC
CDR3: CATSDLRVAGGHEQFF